Included here is one T cell receptor beta chain sequence, with context. Germline CDR1 reads MNHEY; CDR2 reads SMNVEV (reference sequence). The ends lost 5 bases at V and 5 bases at J; junction bases unmatched: 6. CDR3 size: 15 residues. This sample was included in a study of control samples from healthy donors and cancer patients. Clones were sequenced by immunoSEQ multiplex PCR, and TCRdb holds only the in-frame ones, with some missing. This repertoire shows 150,000 to 200,000 clones, approximately 86% found once; its top ten account for less than 2%. The clonotype originates from a young man in good health. V and J are TRBV27 and TRBJ2-5; 12 bases align to TRBD1. The specimen sequenced was blood. The CDR3 bases are TGTGCCAGCAGTCCAGGGACAGGGGGCCGGGAGACCCAGTACTTC. Translated, it gives CASSPGTGGRETQYF.